This T cell receptor beta chain was sequenced during a study of blood T cell repertoires in COVID-19. Methods used by the authors: Reference gene primer amplification in the assay estimated nucleated cell counts. The protocol was immunoSEQ multiplex PCR, while the TCRdb copy is restricted to in-frame clones and leaves out a portion. V and J calls and clone size are those listed in that table; D and trimming were worked out from the DNA. The sample holds around 140,000 clones, nearly 90% seen once. The specimen sequenced was peripheral blood. This clonotype was sampled from a man between 65 and 79 years old with acute or convalescent COVID-19.

The CDR3, as DNA: TGTGCCAGCAGCCAAGGGTCGGGTACGCAGTATTTT. It is translated as CASSQGSGTQYF. This chain uses TRBV3-1 (or the pseudogene TRBV3-2) with TRBJ2-3; D gene uncertain. CDR1 is LGHDT, CDR2 YNNKEL, per germline (reference sequence). The CDR3 runs to 12 residues. The V end was cut by 1 base, the J end by 8 bases, with 7 bases between.